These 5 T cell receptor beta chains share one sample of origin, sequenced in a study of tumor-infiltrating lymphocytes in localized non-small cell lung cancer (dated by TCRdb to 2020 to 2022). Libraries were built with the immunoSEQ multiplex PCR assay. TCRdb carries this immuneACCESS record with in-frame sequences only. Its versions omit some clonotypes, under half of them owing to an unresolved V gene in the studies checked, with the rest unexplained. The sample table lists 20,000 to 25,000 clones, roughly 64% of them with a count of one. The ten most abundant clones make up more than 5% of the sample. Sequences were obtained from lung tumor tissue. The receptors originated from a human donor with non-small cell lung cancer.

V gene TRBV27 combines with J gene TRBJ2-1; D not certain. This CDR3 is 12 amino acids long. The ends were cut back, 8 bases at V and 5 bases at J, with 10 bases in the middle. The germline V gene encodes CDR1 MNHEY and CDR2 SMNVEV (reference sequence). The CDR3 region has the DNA TGTGCCAGCGGTATTTTCAACAATGAGCAGTTCTTC. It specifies CASGIFNNEQFF.

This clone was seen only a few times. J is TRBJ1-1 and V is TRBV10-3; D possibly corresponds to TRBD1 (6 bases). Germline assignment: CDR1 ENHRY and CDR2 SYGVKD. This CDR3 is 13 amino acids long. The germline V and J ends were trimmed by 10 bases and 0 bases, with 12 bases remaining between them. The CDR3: CATQTGLNTEAFF. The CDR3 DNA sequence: TGTGCCACCCAGACAGGATTGAACACTGAAGCTTTCTTT.

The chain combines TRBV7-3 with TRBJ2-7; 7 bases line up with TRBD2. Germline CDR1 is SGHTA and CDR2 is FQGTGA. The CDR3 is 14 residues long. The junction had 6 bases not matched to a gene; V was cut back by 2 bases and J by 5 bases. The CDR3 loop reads CASSLGGGSHEQYF. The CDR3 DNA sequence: TGTGCCAGCAGCTTAGGGGGGGGGTCCCACGAGCAGTACTTC.

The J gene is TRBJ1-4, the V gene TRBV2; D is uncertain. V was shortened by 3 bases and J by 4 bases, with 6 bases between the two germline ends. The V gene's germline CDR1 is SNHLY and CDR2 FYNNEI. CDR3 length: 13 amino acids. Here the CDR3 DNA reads TGTGCCAGCAGTGACAGTTATAATGAAAAACTGTTTTTT. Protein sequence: CASSDSYNEKLFF.

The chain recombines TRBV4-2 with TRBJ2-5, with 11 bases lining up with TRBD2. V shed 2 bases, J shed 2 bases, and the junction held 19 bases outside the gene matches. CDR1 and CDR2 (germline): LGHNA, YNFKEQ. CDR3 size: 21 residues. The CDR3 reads CASSQSYYPSGTSGPQETQYF. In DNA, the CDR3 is TGTGCCAGCAGCCAATCATACTACCCTTCCGGGACTAGCGGTCCTCAAGAGACCCAGTACTTC.